This note documents a single T cell receptor beta chain sequence. This sample was included in a study of blood T cell repertoires in COVID-19. CDR3 size: 16 residues. V dropped 0 bases and J dropped 1; count of bases not matched to a gene: 5. Germline CDR1 and CDR2: SGHRS and YFSETQ. Authors' processing steps: Amplifying reference gene primers gave estimates of nucleated cell counts. Using immunoSEQ multiplex PCR, the repertoire was profiled, and TCRdb retains in-frame clones only, with some absent. The DNA gave D and trimming, while V, J and clone size come from that table. The sample records 150,000 to 200,000 clones, around 79% being singletons.

The source material was peripheral blood. The sequence came from a woman between 65 and 79 years old with acute or convalescent COVID-19. The J gene is TRBJ2-3, the V gene TRBV5-1; 7 bases agree with TRBD1. CDR3 nucleotide sequence: TGCGCCAGCAGCTTGGAACACAGGGGCGGCACAGATACGCAGTATTTT. Its translation is CASSLEHRGGTDTQYF.